Each of the 8 T cell receptor beta chains below was sequenced from the same sample in a study of regulatory T cells in long-lasting Graves disease. Sequencing libraries for TCR beta were prepared with iRepertoire HTBI primers and Arm-PCR of CDR3 regions. A single record per CDR3 protein comes from TCRdb applying MiXCR to the multiplex PCR reads. The table shows approximately 400,000 distinct CDR3 sequences, with about 25% occurring only once. This sample's time point: persistent/refractory GD, antithyroid drugs over 5 years with positive TRAb. Extracted PBMC RNA gave rise to the TCR library. The sequencing here drew on peripheral blood mononuclear cells (PBMCs), taken when the disease was refractory, from a patient treated with antithyroid drugs. These receptor sequences come from a female donor with Graves disease.

The rearrangement joins TRBV12-3 or TRBV12-4 to TRBJ2-5; TRBD1 aligns across 8 bases. With 7 bases clipped from V and 6 bases from J, the junction kept 10 bases outside the gene matches. The CDR3 length is 14 residues. Here the CDR3 DNA reads TGTGCCAGCACCCTGTCAGGGGGCGCAAAGACCCAGTACTTC. Protein product: CASTLSGGAKTQYF.

This clonotype was counted between two and nine times. The chain carries TRBV18 and TRBJ2-7; no clear D gene. Trimming stripped 2 bases from V and 3 bases from J, with 5 bases between. Germline CDR1 is KGHSH and CDR2 is LQKENI. The CDR3 is 12 amino acids. The CDR3 loop reads CASSPDLYEQYF. Written as DNA, the CDR3 is TGTGCCAGCTCACCAGACCTCTACGAGCAGTACTTC.

The V gene is TRBV6-1, the J gene TRBJ2-6; weak D call: TRBD1 (5 bases). The CDR3 is made up of 17 amino acids. Trimming took 7 bases from V and 0 from J, leaving 16 bases between them. CDR1 is MNHNS, CDR2 SASEGT, per germline. CDR3: CASKGRAPVSGANVLTF. For the CDR3, the DNA is TGTGCCAGCAAGGGCAGGGCGCCAGTCTCTGGGGCCAACGTCCTGACTTTC.

The rearrangement links TRBV5-1 to TRBJ1-2; 9 nucleotides match TRBD1. The CDR3 has 15 residues. V dropped 4 bases and J dropped 5; count of bases not matched to a gene: 9. Germline CDR1 reads SGHRS; CDR2 reads YFSETQ. The CDR3 sequence: CASSLDRGEVYGYTF. The CDR3 DNA is TGCGCCAGCAGCCTTGACAGGGGGGAGGTGTATGGCTACACCTTC.

This clonotype was seen many times. V gene TRBV6-5 combines with J gene TRBJ1-2, with TRBD1 matching 11 bases. The CDR3 contains 14 residues. Trimming at V came to 0 bases and at J to 6 bases, leaving 0 bases not matched to a gene. Germline values: CDR1 MNHEY, CDR2 SVGAGI. Here the CDR3 DNA reads TGTGCCAGCAGTTACTCGGGACAGGGGGATGGCTACACCTTC. It encodes CASSYSGQGDGYTF.

V usage is TRBV18 and J usage is TRBJ2-5; 8 nucleotides line up with TRBD1. CDR1 and CDR2 (germline): KGHSH, LQKENI. Trimming took 6 bases from V and 1 from J; bases not matched to a gene: 10. The CDR3 has 16 residues. CDR3 DNA sequence: TGTGCCAGCTCCACGAAGGCAGGGGGCATCCAAGAGACCCAGTACTTC. It codes for CASSTKAGGIQETQYF.

There are many counts of this clonotype. The chain recombines TRBV7-2 with TRBJ2-7, with 12 positions matching TRBD2. The CDR3 extends over 14 amino acids. V gave up 1 base and J gave up 6 bases; unmatched junction bases: 1. CDR1 and CDR2 (germline): SGHTA, FQGNSA. CDR3 protein: CASSLELAGGEQYF. CDR3 DNA: TGTGCCAGCAGCTTAGAACTAGCGGGAGGCGAGCAGTACTTC.

The chain recombines TRBV20-1 with TRBJ2-1, with D tentatively TRBD2 (5 bases). The V gene lost 0 bases and the J gene lost 9 bases, with 12 bases spanning the gap. Germline V gives CDR1 DFQATT, CDR2 SNEGSKA (reference sequence). The CDR3 contains 13 residues. In DNA form, the CDR3 reads TGCAGTGCTAGAGACCTAGCTCGCGGTGAGCAGTTCTTC. This codes for CSARDLARGEQFF.